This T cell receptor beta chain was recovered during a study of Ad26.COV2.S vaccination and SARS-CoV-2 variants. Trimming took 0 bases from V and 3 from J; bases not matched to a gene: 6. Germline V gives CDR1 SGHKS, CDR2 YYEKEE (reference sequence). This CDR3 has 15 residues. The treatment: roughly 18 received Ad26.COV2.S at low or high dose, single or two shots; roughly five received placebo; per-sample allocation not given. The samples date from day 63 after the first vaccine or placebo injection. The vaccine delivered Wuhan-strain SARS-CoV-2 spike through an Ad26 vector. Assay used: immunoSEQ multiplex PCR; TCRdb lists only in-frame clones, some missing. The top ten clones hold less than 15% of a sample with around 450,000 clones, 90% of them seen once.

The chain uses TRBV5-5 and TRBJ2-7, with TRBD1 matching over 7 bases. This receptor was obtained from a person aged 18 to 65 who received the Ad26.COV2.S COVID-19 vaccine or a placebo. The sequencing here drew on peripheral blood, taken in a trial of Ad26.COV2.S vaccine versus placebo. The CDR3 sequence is CASSLVEGGNYEQYF. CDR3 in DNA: TGTGCCAGCAGCTTGGTGGAAGGGGGCAACTACGAGCAGTACTTC.